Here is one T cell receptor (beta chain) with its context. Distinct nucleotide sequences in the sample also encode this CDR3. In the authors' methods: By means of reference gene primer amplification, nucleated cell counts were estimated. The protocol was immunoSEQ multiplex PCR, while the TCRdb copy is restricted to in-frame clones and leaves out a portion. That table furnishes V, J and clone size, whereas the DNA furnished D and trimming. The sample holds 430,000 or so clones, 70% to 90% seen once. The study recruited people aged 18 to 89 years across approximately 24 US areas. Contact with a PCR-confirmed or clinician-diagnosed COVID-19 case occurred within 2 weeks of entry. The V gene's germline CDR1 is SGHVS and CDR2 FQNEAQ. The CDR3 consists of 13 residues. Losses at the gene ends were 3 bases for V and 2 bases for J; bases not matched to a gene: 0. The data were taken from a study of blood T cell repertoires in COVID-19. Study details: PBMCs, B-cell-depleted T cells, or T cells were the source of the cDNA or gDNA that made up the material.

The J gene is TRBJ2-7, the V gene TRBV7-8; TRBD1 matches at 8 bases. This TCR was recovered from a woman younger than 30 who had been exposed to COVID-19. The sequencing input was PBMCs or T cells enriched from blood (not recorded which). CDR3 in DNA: TGTGCCAGCAGCTTGGACAGGGCCTACGAGCAGTACTTC. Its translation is CASSLDRAYEQYF.